The present T cell receptor (beta chain) was sequenced within a study of CD8 T cell repertoires and HIV-1 epitope variants. Study at large: Twenty-five autologous and known Gag and Nef epitope variant peptides each stimulated T cells separately. Controls included no peptide, Ebola AY9 epitope, and a CMV, EBV, flu pool.

Concerning this clone: Its antigen is not known.

On the immunoSEQ platform, TCR beta CDR3s were sequenced at survey depth. Measured with immunoSEQ multiplex PCR; TCRdb has only the in-frame clones, and not every one. The data contain 4,000 or so clones, 65% to 70% of them singletons. The V end was cut by 6 bases, the J end by 3 bases, with 15 bases between. The CDR3 spans 15 residues. Per germline, CDR1 MNHNS and CDR2 SASEGT. Sequenced material: cultured CD8+ T cells derived from PBMCs. The TCR originated in a male donor with HIV. The chain recombines TRBV6-1 with TRBJ2-1; D not resolved. CDR3: CASSESPPVYNEQFF. In DNA, the CDR3 is TGTGCCAGCAGCGAATCCCCCCCAGTCTACAATGAGCAGTTCTTC.